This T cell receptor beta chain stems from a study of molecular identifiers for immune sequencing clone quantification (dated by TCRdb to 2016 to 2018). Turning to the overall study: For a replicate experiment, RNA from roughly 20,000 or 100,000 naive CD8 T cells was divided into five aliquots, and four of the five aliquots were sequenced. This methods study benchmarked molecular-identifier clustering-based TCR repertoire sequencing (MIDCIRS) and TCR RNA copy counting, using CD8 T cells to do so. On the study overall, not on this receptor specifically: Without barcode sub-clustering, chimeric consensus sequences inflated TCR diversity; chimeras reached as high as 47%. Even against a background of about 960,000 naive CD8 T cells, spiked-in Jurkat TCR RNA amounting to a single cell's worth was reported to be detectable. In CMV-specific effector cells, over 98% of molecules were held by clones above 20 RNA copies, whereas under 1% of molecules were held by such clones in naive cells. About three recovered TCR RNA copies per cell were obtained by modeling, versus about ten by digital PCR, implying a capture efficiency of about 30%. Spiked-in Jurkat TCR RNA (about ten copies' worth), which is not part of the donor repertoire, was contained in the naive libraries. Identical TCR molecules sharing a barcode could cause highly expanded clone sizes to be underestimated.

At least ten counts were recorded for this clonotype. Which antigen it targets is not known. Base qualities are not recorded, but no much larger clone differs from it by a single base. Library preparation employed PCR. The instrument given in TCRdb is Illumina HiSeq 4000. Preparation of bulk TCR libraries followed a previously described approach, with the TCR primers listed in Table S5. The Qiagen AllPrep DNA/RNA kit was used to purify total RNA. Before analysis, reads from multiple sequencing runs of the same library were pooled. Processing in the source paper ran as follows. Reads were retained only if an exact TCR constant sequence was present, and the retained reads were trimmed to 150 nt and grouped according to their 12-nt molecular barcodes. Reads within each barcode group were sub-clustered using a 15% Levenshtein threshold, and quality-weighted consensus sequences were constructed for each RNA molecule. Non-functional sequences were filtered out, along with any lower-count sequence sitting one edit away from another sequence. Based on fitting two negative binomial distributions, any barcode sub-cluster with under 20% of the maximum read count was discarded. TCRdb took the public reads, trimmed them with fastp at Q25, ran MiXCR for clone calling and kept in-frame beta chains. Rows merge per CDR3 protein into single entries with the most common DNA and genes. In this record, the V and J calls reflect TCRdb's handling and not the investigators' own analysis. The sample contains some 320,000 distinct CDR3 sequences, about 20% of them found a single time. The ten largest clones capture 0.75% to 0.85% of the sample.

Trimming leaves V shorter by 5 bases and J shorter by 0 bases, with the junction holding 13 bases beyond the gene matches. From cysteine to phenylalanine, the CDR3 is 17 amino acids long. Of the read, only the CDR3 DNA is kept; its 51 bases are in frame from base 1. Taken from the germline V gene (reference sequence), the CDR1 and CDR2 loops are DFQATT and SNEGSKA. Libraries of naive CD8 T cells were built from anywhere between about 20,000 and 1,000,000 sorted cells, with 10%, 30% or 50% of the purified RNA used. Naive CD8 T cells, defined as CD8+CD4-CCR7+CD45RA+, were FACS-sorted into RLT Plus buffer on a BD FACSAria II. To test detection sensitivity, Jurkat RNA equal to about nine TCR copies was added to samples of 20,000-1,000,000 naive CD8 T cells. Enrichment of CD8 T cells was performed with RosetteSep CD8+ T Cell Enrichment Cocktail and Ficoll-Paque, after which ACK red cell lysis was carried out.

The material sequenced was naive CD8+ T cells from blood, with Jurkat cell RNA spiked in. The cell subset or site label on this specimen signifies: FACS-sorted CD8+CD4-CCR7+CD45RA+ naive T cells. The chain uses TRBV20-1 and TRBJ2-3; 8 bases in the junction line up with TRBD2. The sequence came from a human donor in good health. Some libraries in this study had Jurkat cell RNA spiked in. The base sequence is TGCAGTGCTCAACCCCCTTTATTAGCGGGAAGCACAGATACGCAGTATTTT. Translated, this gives CSAQPPLLAGSTDTQYF.